This entry features one TCR beta chain sequence. This clonotype has just a few counts. What antigen it recognizes has not been identified. No quality values exist for individual bases; no much larger clone is one base distant. The data were taken from a study of human T cells and chemical hapten exposure (dated by TCRdb to the early 2020s). Study-level background: For sensitization, 2% DPC in acetone was applied to a roughly 2 cm by roughly 2 cm area of upper inner arm skin. Patients additionally received weekly therapeutic DPC doses to the scalp throughout the approximately 22-week study period. Blood samples were taken from patients before sensitization (week 0) and then at 2, 6 and about 24 weeks after DPC sensitization. Roughly 30 alopecia patients gave blood for TCR sequencing at one to four time points (pre-sensitization, 2, 6 and 24 weeks). In alopecia patients, the study followed how the peripheral blood TCR repertoire changed in vivo over primary and secondary sensitization to diphenylcyclopropenone (DPC), a hapten. Alopecia areata with under or over 50% scalp involvement, alopecia totalis and alopecia universalis were represented in the patient cohort, which was mostly female. Patch tests used Finn chambers with 0.01% DPC on the upper back, scored after 6 days by International Contact Dermatitis Research Group standards. Libraries were pooled for sequencing, and per-sample TCR yields varied mainly because of small differences in library volumes within the pool.

The library was prepared using RACE. Sequencing was carried out with a NextSeq 500. Library preparation attached unique molecular identifiers to individual cDNA molecules for quantitative, reproducible TCR counting. From each blood RNA sample, both TCR alpha and TCR beta chains were sequenced. The source study handled its data this way. Samples had a median of roughly 98,000 TCRs, with a range from roughly 23,224 to 700,000. V, J and CDR3 annotation of the TCR reads was carried out using the Decombinator software suite. For PS versus PT1 abundance plots, all samples were subsampled to the same number of TCRs (28,000). TCRs were defined as expanded if absent before sensitization and observed at least eight times at the 2-week time point. The public reads were reprocessed in TCRdb via fastp at Q25 and MiXCR, keeping in-frame beta chains. CDR3 protein sequences are deduplicated, and each keeps its most common genes and DNA. None of the V and J calls come from the authors' own analysis; TCRdb made them. The sample yields about 380,000 distinct CDR3 sequences; roughly 5% were counted once. The ten largest make up 2% to 2.5% of the sample.

Broader findings and caveats from the paper: Compared with pre-sensitization or healthy control sets, expanded TCRs formed significantly more large CDR3 similarity clusters, which is consistent with antigen-driven responses. Repeated subsampling changed both the strength of the expansion versus patch-test correlation and the threshold at which the correlation became significant. Patch test score was positively correlated with the number of PT1 expanded TCRs, with significance at thresholds 8, 16 and 32 but not at 4. DPC sensitization did not change the number of TCRs with a frequency above 1 in 1000, and there was no evidence of changes in global repertoire structure. All patients had alopecia, a presumed autoimmune disease, so their immune response might differ from that of healthy individuals.

The time point label here, explained by the study, means: patch test 1, 2 weeks after DPC sensitization. This sample's treatment or condition label indicates: therapeutic diphenylcyclopropenone sensitization with weekly scalp DPC. At each patch-test visit, blood was drawn before the patch test was applied. Patients were considered eligible if aged 18 to 70, diagnosed with alopecia and deemed suitable for DPC therapy, and patients were excluded if pregnant. Total RNA was extracted from unfractionated whole blood that had been collected in Tempus Blood RNA tubes. The CDR3 covers 13 residues, taking in both the cysteine and the phenylalanine. Only CDR3 DNA is held: 39 bases, read in frame from base 1. The V and J ends are trimmed by 1 base and 8 bases, leaving 8 bases between them. CDR1 SEHNR and CDR2 FQNEAQ were looked up in the germline V gene (reference sequence).

The chain couples TRBV7-9 to TRBJ1-4; perhaps TRBD1 is the D gene, with 5 bases matching. Sequencing was performed on whole blood, taken in connection with sensitization to the hapten diphenylcyclopropenone (DPC). This clonotype originated in a woman between 45 and 60 years old with alopecia areata. Some clones in this sample may be carry-over from other donors' samples. The DNA reads as follows: TGTGCCAGCAGCTTAGAGGGGAAGGAAAAACTGTTTTTT. This yields the protein CASSLEGKEKLFF.